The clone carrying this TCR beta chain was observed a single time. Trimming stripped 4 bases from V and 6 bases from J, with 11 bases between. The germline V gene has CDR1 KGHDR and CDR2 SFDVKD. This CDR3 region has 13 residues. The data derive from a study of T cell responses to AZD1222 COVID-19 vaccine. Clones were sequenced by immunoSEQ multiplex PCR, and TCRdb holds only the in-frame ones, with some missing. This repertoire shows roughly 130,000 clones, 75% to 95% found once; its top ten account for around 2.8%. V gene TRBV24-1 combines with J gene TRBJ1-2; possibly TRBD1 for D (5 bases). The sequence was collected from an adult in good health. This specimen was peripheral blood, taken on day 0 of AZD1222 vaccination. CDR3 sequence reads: CATSEPGGDGYTF. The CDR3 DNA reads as TGTGCCACCAGTGAACCGGGGGGGGATGGCTACACCTTC.